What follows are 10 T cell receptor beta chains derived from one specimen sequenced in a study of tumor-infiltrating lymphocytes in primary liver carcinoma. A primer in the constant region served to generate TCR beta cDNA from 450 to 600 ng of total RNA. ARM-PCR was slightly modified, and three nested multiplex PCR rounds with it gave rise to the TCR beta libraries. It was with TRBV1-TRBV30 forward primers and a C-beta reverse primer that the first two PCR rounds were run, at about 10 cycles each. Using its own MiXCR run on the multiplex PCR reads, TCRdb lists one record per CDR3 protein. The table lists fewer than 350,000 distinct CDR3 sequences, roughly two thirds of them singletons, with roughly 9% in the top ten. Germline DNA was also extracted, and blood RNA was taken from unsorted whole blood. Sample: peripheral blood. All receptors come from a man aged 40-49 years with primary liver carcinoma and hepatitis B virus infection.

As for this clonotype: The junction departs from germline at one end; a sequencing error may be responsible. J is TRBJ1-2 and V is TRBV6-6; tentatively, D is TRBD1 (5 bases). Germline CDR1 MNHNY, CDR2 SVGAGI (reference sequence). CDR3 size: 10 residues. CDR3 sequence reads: CDSRGEGYTF. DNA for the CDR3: TGTGACAGCCGGGGGGAGGGCTACACCTTC.

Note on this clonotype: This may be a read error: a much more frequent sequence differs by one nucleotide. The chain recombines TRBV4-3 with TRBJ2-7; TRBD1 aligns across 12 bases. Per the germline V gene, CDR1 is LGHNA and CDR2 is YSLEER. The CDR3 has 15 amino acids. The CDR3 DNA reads TGCGCCAGCAGCCCGGGGACAGGGGGCAACTACGAGCAGTGCTTC. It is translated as CASSPGTGGNYEQCF.

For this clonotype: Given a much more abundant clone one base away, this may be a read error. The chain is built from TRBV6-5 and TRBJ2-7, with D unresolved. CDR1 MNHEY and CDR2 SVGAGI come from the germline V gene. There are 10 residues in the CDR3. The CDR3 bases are TGTGCCAGCGGGCACTACGGGCAGTACTTC. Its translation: CASGHYGQYF.

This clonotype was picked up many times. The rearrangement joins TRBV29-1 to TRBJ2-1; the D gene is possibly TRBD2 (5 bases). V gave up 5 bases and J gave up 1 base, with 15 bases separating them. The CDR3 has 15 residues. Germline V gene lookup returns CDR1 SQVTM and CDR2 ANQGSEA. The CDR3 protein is CSVFSPLASYNEQFF. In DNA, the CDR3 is TGCAGCGTTTTTTCCCCCTTAGCGTCCTACAATGAGCAGTTCTTC.

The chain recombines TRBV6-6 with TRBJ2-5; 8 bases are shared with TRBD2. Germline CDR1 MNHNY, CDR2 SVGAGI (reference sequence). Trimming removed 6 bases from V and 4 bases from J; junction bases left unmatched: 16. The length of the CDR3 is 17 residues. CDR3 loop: CASSRSTSGPLVETQYF. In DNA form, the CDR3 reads TGTGCCAGCAGCCGAAGTACTAGCGGCCCTCTAGTAGAGACCCAGTACTTC.

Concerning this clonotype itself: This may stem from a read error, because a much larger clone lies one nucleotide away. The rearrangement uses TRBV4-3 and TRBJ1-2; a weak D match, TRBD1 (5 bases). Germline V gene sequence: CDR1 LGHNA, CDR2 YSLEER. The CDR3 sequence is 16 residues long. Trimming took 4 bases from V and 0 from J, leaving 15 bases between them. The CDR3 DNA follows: TGCGCCAGCAGCCCATCCCCGGGGGACGCTAACTATGGCTACACCTTC. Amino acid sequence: CASSPSPGDANYGYTF.

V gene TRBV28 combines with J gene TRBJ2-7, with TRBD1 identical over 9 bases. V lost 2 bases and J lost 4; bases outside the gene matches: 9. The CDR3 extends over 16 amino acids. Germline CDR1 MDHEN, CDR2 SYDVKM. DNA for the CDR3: TGTGCCAGCAGTTTACGACCGGGACAGGGTGGTTACGAGCAGTACTTC. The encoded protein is CASSLRPGQGGYEQYF.

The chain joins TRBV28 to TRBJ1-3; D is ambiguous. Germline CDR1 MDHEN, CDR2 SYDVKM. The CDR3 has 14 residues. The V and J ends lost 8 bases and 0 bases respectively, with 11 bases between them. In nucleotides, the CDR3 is TGTGCCAGCCGCGCTAGGTTCTCTGGAAACACCATATATTTT. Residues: CASRARFSGNTIYF.

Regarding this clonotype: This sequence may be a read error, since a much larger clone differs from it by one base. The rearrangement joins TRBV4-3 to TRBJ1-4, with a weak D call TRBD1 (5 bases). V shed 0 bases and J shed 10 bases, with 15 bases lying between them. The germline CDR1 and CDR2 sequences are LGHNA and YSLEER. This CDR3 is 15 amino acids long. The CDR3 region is CASSQDEQGLTKLFF. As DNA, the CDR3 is TGCGCCAGCAGCCAAGATGAGCAGGGCCTTACAAAACTGTTTTTT.

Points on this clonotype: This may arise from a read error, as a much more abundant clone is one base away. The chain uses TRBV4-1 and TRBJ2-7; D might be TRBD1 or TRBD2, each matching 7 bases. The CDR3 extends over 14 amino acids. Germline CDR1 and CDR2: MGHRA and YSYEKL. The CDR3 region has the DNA TGCGCCAGCAGCCCCTGGGAGGGGGCGGATGAGCGGTACTTC. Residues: CASSPWEGADERYF.